What follows is one TCR beta chain and its context. What it binds is unknown. A junction end diverges from the germline sequence, so it may reflect a read error. This CDR3 is built from 13 residues. TCRdb independently ran MiXCR on the 5' RACE reads; one entry per CDR3 protein. The sample yields over 25,000 distinct CDR3 sequences, roughly 24% seen once. General study findings and limits: Greatest tumor Treg TCR overlap was with tumor naive CD4+ cells. The TCR gene usage of tumor memory CD4+ T cells clustered together with blood and lymph node memory CD4+ cells and with lymph node naive CD4+ cells.

The origin of this receptor is a female donor with breast cancer. Sequencing was performed on naive CD4+ T cells sorted from a lymph node. The sample's subset: naive CD4+ T cells, CD4+CD45RA+CD25-. The chain employs TRBV12-3 or TRBV12-4 and TRBJ2-1, with D possibly TRBD2 on 5 matching bases. CDR3 in amino acids: CASSASSYNGQFF. The CDR3 region has the DNA TGTGCCAGCAGCGCTAGCTCCTACAATGGGCAGTTCTTC.